This TCR beta chain comes out of a study of T-cell reconstitution after alpha-beta-depleted transplantation in children. V was clipped by 7 bases and J by 5 bases; unmatched bases: 5. Germline CDR1 reads SGHTA; CDR2 reads FQGNSA. The CDR3 spans 14 residues. This clonotype was counted at least ten times. This sample's TCRbeta library carried unique molecular identifier barcodes. Each CDR3 protein is one row after TCRdb ran MiXCR on the PCR reads. The table includes fewer than 130,000 distinct CDR3 sequences, 10% detected once. The sequence came from a human donor who donated a stem cell graft to a child with acute lymphoblastic leukemia. The sample consisted of PBMCs from the stem cell graft donor, taken from the stem cell graft. The chain carries TRBV7-2 and TRBJ1-4; 9 nucleotides agree with TRBD1. DNA of the CDR3: TGTGCCAGCAACTTCGGGACAGGGAATGAAAAACTGTTTTTT. Translating it yields CASNFGTGNEKLFF.